These 12 T cell receptor beta chains originate from one sample sequenced in a study of T cell repertoires in cytomegalovirus infection. MiXCR was run by TCRdb on the reads, yielding one entry per CDR3 protein. The sample lists under 800,000 distinct CDR3 sequences; about 24% were seen once. Sequencing used CD8+ T cells from PBMCs. Every receptor here comes from a human donor in good health (CMV status not recorded). Some clones in this sample may be carry-over from other donors' samples.

This clonotype occurred a few times. The CDR3 DNA reads as TGTGCCAGCAGCTCTAACCCCCTTTCAGCGGCTGAAGCTTTCTTT. It is translated as CASSSNPLSAAEAFF. The V and J genes are TRBV28 and TRBJ1-1, with D hard to call. Germline loops: CDR1 MDHEN, CDR2 SYDVKM. The CDR3 sequence is 15 residues long. Trimming cost V 6 bases and J 6 bases, with 20 bases left between them.

This clonotype was seen repeatedly, ten times or more. The chain uses TRBV27 and TRBJ1-5, with no clear D. The germline V and J ends were trimmed by 6 bases and 0 bases, with 9 bases remaining between them. This CDR3 is 14 amino acids long. Germline lookup yields CDR1 MNHEY and CDR2 SMNVEV (reference sequence). In nucleotides, the CDR3 is TGTGCCAGCAGCACAGCTTTTAGCAATCAGCCCCAGCATTTT. This translates into CASSTAFSNQPQHF.

This clonotype has a count of ten or more. As DNA, the CDR3 is TGTGCCAGCTGCCACGGGACCGGGGAGCTGTTTTTT. Translation: CASCHGTGELFF. This chain links TRBV7-9 with TRBJ2-2; D is unclear. The V end was cut by 8 bases, the J end by 5 bases, with 9 bases between. CDR3 length equals 12 residues. Germline assignment: CDR1 SEHNR and CDR2 FQNEAQ (reference sequence).

On this clonotype: A read error may explain this, as a much larger clone is one base away. The genes are TRBV7-3 and TRBJ2-3; a possible D gene is TRBD1 (6 bases). With 8 bases removed from V and 4 bases from J, the gap between germline ends came to 19 bases. The CDR3 is 15 residues long. Germline-derived CDR1 and CDR2 are SGHTA and FQGTGA. The CDR3 nucleotides are TGTGCCAGCGATGGGACAAGGGACCGTCCAGATACGCAGTATTTT. Its protein product is CASDGTRDRPDTQYF.

This clonotype was counted only a few times. The CDR3 DNA reads TGCGCCAGCAGCTCCTACCCGGGGAACACTGAAGCTTTCTTT. This sequence encodes CASSSYPGNTEAFF. This rearrangement joins TRBV5-1 to TRBJ1-1; unclear D gene. The V end lost 3 bases, the J end lost 1 base, and 10 bases lay between the germline ends. CDR1 is SGHRS and CDR2 is YFSETQ in the germline V gene. The CDR3 runs 14 residues.

The rearrangement links TRBV20-1 to TRBJ2-7; D gene unclear. The germline CDR1 and CDR2 sequences are DFQATT and SNEGSKA (reference sequence). The V end was cut by 3 bases, the J end by 12 bases, with 15 bases between. The CDR3 totals 11 residues. CDR3 DNA sequence: TGCAGTGCTAGTGAAGAGGCGTCTCGGTACTTC. As protein: CSASEEASRYF.

This clonotype was picked up one time. This could be a read error, since a much larger clone is one nucleotide away. V gene TRBV7-6 combines with J gene TRBJ2-1, with 13 bases identical to TRBD2. Germline lookup yields CDR1 SGHVS and CDR2 FNYEAQ. V shed 6 bases and J 3 bases; nucleotides not matched to a gene: 5. The CDR3 has 16 residues. The CDR3 reads CASRTSGGTYYNEQFF. The CDR3 DNA is TGTGCCAGCAGGACTAGCGGGGGGACTTACTACAATGAGCAGTTCTTC.

The V call is TRBV6-2 or TRBV6-3, the J call TRBJ2-2, with D tentatively TRBD1 (6 bases). Per germline, CDR1 MNHEY and CDR2 SVGEGT. The CDR3 is 16 residues long. V lost 2 bases, J lost 0 bases, and 10 bases lay in between. The CDR3 region is CASSYPGHSNTGELFF. The DNA of the CDR3 is TGTGCCAGCAGTTACCCGGGACACTCGAACACCGGGGAGCTGTTTTTT.

This clonotype was seen repeatedly, ten times or more. The CDR3 nucleotides are TGTGCCAGCAGCAGACAGGGGGGCACTGAAGCTTTCTTT. Its translation: CASSRQGGTEAFF. The chain employs TRBV7-8 and TRBJ1-1, with TRBD1 identical over 9 bases. Germline V CDR1 and CDR2: SGHVS, FQNEAQ. The CDR3 covers 13 residues. Trimming took 5 bases from V and 4 from J; bases not matched to a gene: 2.

This clonotype was counted many times. The DNA of the CDR3 is TGTGCCAGCAGCTCAGGAGATTATTCACCCCTCCACTTT. This gives the protein CASSSGDYSPLHF. The V gene is TRBV28, the J gene TRBJ1-6; D gene unclear. V was pared by 6 bases and J by 8 bases, with 11 bases between. The CDR3 totals 13 residues. Germline V gene lookup returns CDR1 MDHEN and CDR2 SYDVKM.

This clonotype was seen ten or more times. The chain uses TRBV7-2 and TRBJ2-5; D is unclear. V was pared by 5 bases and J by 3 bases, with 7 bases between. Germline V CDR1 and CDR2: SGHTA, FQGNSA. CDR3 length: 12 residues. The CDR3 DNA sequence: TGTGCCAGCAGCCACCTGGAAGAGACCCAGTACTTC. This gives the protein CASSHLEETQYF.

This clonotype was seen repeatedly, ten times or more. The J gene is TRBJ2-1, the V gene TRBV7-8, with TRBD2 matching over 7 bases. This CDR3 has 15 residues. The V segment lost 5 bases and the J segment 5 bases; nucleotides outside the gene matches: 9. Germline V gives CDR1 SGHVS, CDR2 FQNEAQ. The CDR3 here is CASSPPGGTNNEQFF. The CDR3 DNA follows: TGTGCCAGCAGCCCCCCGGGGGGTACTAACAATGAGCAGTTCTTC.